These 5 T cell receptor beta chains share one sample of origin, sequenced in a study of cytomegalovirus exposure and HLA in healthy donors. Produced via immunoSEQ multiplex PCR; TCRdb's table is partial and in-frame only. This sample has some 170,000 clones, with about 89% found just once. Specimen: PBMCs. The receptors were gathered from a man aged 18-30 years in good health and CMV-seropositive.

In its sample, this clone was seen once. The V gene is TRBV27, the J gene TRBJ1-2; weak D call: TRBD1 (6 bases). The CDR3 contains 14 residues. The V and J ends lost 5 bases and 2 bases respectively, with 12 bases between them. In germline, CDR1 is MNHEY, CDR2 SMNVEV (reference sequence). CDR3 sequence: CASSRGQTNYGYTF. CDR3 sequence (DNA): TGTGCCAGCAGTCGGGGACAAACAAACTATGGCTACACCTTC.

CDR3 amino acids: CASSVLRDGNQPQHF. DNA for the CDR3: TGTGCCAGCAGTGTCCTCAGGGATGGGAATCAGCCCCAGCATTTT. This chain uses TRBV6-1 with TRBJ1-5; D is perhaps TRBD1 (5 bases). CDR3 length: 15 residues. V lost 4 bases and J lost 4, with 14 bases in between. Germline CDR1 is MNHNS and CDR2 is SASEGT.

CDR3 sequence: CASSFPGKQFTDTQYF. The CDR3 DNA sequence: TGTGCCAGCAGCTTCCCGGGGAAACAGTTCACAGATACGCAGTATTTT. The chain uses TRBV5-6 and TRBJ2-3; D may be TRBD2 (5 bases). The germline gives CDR1 SGHDT, CDR2 YYEEEE. This CDR3 is built from 16 residues. The V end lost 2 bases, the J end lost 2 bases, and 15 bases lay between the germline ends.

The rearrangement links TRBV11-3 to TRBJ2-7, with 10 positions matching TRBD2. The germline V gene has CDR1 SGHNT and CDR2 YENEEA. V gave up 5 bases and J gave up 7 bases; unmatched junction bases: 23. This CDR3 contains 19 residues. The CDR3 DNA reads TGTGCCAGCAGCCCCGTAGATAGCGGGGGGACCGGGTATTCTCGGGAGCAGTACTTC. This translates into CASSPVDSGGTGYSREQYF.

Only one count was recorded for this clone. CDR3 residues: CAGGRGEQETQYF. DNA of the CDR3: TGTGCCGGGGGGAGGGGGGAACAAGAGACCCAGTACTTC. V gene TRBV2 combines with J gene TRBJ2-5; weak D call: TRBD2 (7 bases). CDR3 length equals 13 residues. Germline values: CDR1 SNHLY, CDR2 FYNNEI. Trimming shortened V by 11 bases and J by 2 bases, and 15 bases separated the two germline ends.